The clone carrying this T cell receptor beta chain was seen a few times. Antigen specificity is unknown. Each CDR3 protein is one row after TCRdb ran MiXCR on the RACE reads. The sample consists of under 200,000 distinct CDR3 sequences, roughly 14% of them appearing once. The time point denotes: patch test 1, 2 weeks after DPC sensitization. Documented treatment: therapeutic diphenylcyclopropenone sensitization with weekly scalp DPC. This record belongs to a study of human T cells and chemical hapten exposure. Study in general: In the approximately 25-week study, patients were dosed weekly with diphenylcyclopropenone on the scalp throughout. DPC 0.01% went on the upper back by patch test, with reading at 6 days.

Overall study findings and caveats: The donors suffered from alopecia, so their immune response may not match that of healthy people.

CDR1 and CDR2 (germline): MNHNS, SASEGT. V lost 3 bases to trimming and J lost 0 bases, with 12 bases between them. CDR3 length equals 16 residues. The material was whole blood, obtained in connection with sensitization to the hapten diphenylcyclopropenone (DPC). V usage is TRBV6-1 and J usage is TRBJ1-5; perhaps TRBD1 as D (5 bases). The clonotype originates from a woman aged 25 to 39 with alopecia areata. Some clones in this sample may be carry-over from other donors' samples. The CDR3: CASSDLTVYSNQPQHF. The CDR3, as DNA: TGTGCCAGCAGTGATCTGACAGTGTATAGCAATCAGCCCCAGCATTTT.